This entry concerns a single TCR beta chain. Its matching antigen is unknown. The data belong to a study of blood T cells in healthy people across ages. CDR3 length equals 12 residues. Trimming took off 2 bases at V and 5 bases at J, with 5 bases between the two ends. The germline V gene encodes CDR1 LGHNA and CDR2 YNFKEQ. Study outcomes and limitations: Measured against age, TCR beta diversity per million T cells decreased in a roughly linear manner. It was held that the diversity estimates obtained from one million T cells were underestimates.

Those donating, healthy Caucasian individuals from Russia, were aged about 6 to 100. A second PCR, run for roughly 7 to 11 cycles, used a sample-barcoded 5' primer plus a J-beta primer mix. Template switching added a 12-random-nucleotide identifier to every cDNA molecule. TCRdb used MiXCR to reprocess the 5' RACE reads, holding one entry per CDR3 protein. The data show hundreds of thousands of distinct CDR3 sequences, under 70% seen once. The receptor comes from a man between 60 and 70 years old in good health. The rearrangement links TRBV4-2 to TRBJ2-3, with D unclear. The sequenced material came from blood. For the CDR3, the DNA is TGTGCCAGCAGCCAAACAAGAGATACGCAGTATTTT. As protein: CASSQTRDTQYF.